What follows describes a single TCR beta chain. What it binds is not known. The data were produced by immunoSEQ multiplex PCR, yet TCRdb's version contains in-frame clones alone and is incomplete. The data hold around 12,000 clones, with roughly 67% observed a single time. Germline V gives CDR1 SGDLS, CDR2 YYNGEE. Trimming took off 4 bases at V and 0 bases at J, with 5 bases between the two ends. The CDR3 sequence is 13 residues long. The sample belongs to a study of tumor-infiltrating lymphocytes in localized non-small cell lung cancer. Whole-study results and caveats: TCRbeta sequencing showed higher T cell infiltration in tumors than uninvolved lung.

This receptor was identified in a human donor with non-small cell lung cancer. The chain employs TRBV9 and TRBJ2-1; D not certain. The sample taken for sequencing was lung tumor tissue. The CDR3 here is CASSPSSYNEQFF. The CDR3 DNA sequence: TGTGCCAGCAGCCCCAGCTCCTACAATGAGCAGTTCTTC.